This T cell receptor beta chain was documented in a study of T cells in Graves' hyperthyroidism and ophthalmopathy. What was amplified from RNA transcripts were TCR beta CDR3 regions. The TCR CDR3 was amplified in a first-round RT-PCR using the HTBI primer set. TCRdb reprocessed the multiplex PCR reads with MiXCR, giving one entry per CDR3 protein. The repertoire holds a few hundred thousand distinct CDR3 sequences, with 15% to 18% as singletons. V lost 0 bases to trimming and J lost 5 bases, with 7 bases between them. Germline CDR1 MGHRA, CDR2 YSYEKL. This CDR3 region has 14 residues. This rearrangement joins TRBV4-1 to TRBJ2-2, with D hard to call. The TCR comes from a young woman with Graves' hyperthyroidism. The sample consisted of blood. Written as DNA, the CDR3 is TGCGCCAGCAGCCAAGATGGGCGGACCGGGGAGCTGTTTTTT. Amino acids: CASSQDGRTGELFF.